A selection of T cell receptor beta chains follows, all from one sample in a study of blood T cells in healthy people across ages. TCRdb re-called the 5' RACE reads through MiXCR, storing one row per CDR3 protein. The repertoire holds 800,000 to 950,000 distinct CDR3 sequences, about 44% seen once, with around 15% in the top ten. The material sequenced was blood. The receptors were gathered from a man aged 25-40 years in good health. The CDR3 runs from the conserved cysteine through the conserved F or W. A D gene is named only where the DNA matches it firmly. Rows may omit the clone size; those that give it use once, few, many or a size class.

J gene: TRBJ1-6; D gene: NA; clone size: NA; V gene: TRBV20-1; CDR3 DNA: TGCAGTGCTAGAGATCGGACAGACCTTTTAAATTCACCCCTCCACTTT; CDR3 protein: CSARDRTDLLNSPLHF
J gene: TRBJ2-1; D gene: NA; clone size: NA; V gene: TRBV4-3; CDR3 DNA: TGCGCCAGCAGCCAAGATGGAGGTGCAGGGATCACCTACAATGAGCAGTTCTTC; CDR3 protein: CASSQDGGAGITYNEQFF
J gene: TRBJ2-3; D gene: TRBD2; clone size: NA; V gene: TRBV28; CDR3 DNA: TGTGCCAGCAGACCCCGACTAGCGGATACGCAGTATTTT; CDR3 protein: CASRPRLADTQYF
J gene: TRBJ2-3; D gene: NA; clone size: NA; V gene: TRBV7-7; CDR3 DNA: TGTGCCGGCAGCTTACTAAGCACAGATACGCAGTATTTT; CDR3 protein: CAGSLLSTDTQYF
J gene: TRBJ2-7; D gene: TRBD2; clone size: few; V gene: TRBV27; CDR3 DNA: TGTGCCAGCAGTCAACTAAAGCGGGGGGCAGACGAGCAGTACTTC; CDR3 protein: CASSQLKRGADEQYF
J gene: TRBJ1-2; D gene: TRBD1; clone size: NA; V gene: TRBV12-5; CDR3 DNA: TGTGCTAGTGGCACAACCACGGACAGGGACGGCTACACCTTC; CDR3 protein: CASGTTTDRDGYTF
J gene: TRBJ1-2; D gene: NA; clone size: few; V gene: TRBV2; CDR3 DNA: TGTGCCAGCAGTGAACAGAGCCTGGGATATGGCTACACCTTC; CDR3 protein: CASSEQSLGYGYTF
J gene: TRBJ2-1; D gene: TRBD1; clone size: few; V gene: TRBV12-3/TRBV12-4; CDR3 DNA: TGTGCCAGCAGTGGGGACAGGTTCAATGAGCAGTTCTTC; CDR3 protein: CASSGDRFNEQFF
J gene: TRBJ1-1; D gene: NA; clone size: NA; V gene: TRBV7-9; CDR3 DNA: TGTGCCAGCAGCCGGACAGTCGTACCCACTGAAGCTTTCTTT; CDR3 protein: CASSRTVVPTEAFF
J gene: TRBJ1-2; D gene: NA; clone size: NA; V gene: TRBV20-1; CDR3 DNA: TGCAGTGCTAGAACTAACGGCTACACCTTC; CDR3 protein: CSARTNGYTF
J gene: TRBJ2-7; D gene: TRBD1; clone size: NA; V gene: TRBV7-2; CDR3 DNA: TGTGCCAGCAGCTTAGGGACAGGGGGTTCCAACGAGCAGTACTTC; CDR3 protein: CASSLGTGGSNEQYF
J gene: TRBJ1-2; D gene: NA; clone size: NA; V gene: TRBV4-3; CDR3 DNA: TGCGCCAGCAGCCAAGAGGGGGGGCGCAACTATGGCTACACCTTC; CDR3 protein: CASSQEGGRNYGYTF
J gene: TRBJ2-1; D gene: TRBD2; clone size: NA; V gene: TRBV7-2; CDR3 DNA: TGTGCCAGCAGCTTCATAGCGGGGGACTACAATGAGCAGTTCTTC; CDR3 protein: CASSFIAGDYNEQFF
J gene: TRBJ2-5; D gene: NA; clone size: NA; V gene: TRBV29-1; CDR3 DNA: TGCAGCGTTGAAGAAAACAGGGCGGGGTACTTC; CDR3 protein: CSVEENRAGYF
J gene: TRBJ1-4; D gene: NA; clone size: few; V gene: TRBV7-9; CDR3 DNA: TGTGCCAGCAGACAAAACACAGGACCAAATGAAAAACTGTTTTTT; CDR3 protein: CASRQNTGPNEKLFF
J gene: TRBJ2-1; D gene: TRBD2; clone size: once; V gene: TRBV5-6; CDR3 DNA: TGTGCCAGCAGCCCGGGGACTAGCGGGGGGAAGAGCTCCTACAATGAGCAGTTCTTC; CDR3 protein: CASSPGTSGGKSSYNEQFF
J gene: TRBJ2-7; D gene: NA; clone size: few; V gene: TRBV7-6; CDR3 DNA: TGTGCCAGCAGCTTACTCTCAGGGAAGGGCGAGCAGTACTTC; CDR3 protein: CASSLLSGKGEQYF
J gene: TRBJ1-5; D gene: TRBD1; clone size: NA; V gene: TRBV5-1; CDR3 DNA: TGCGCCAGCAGCCCCGGGACAGGGGGCATCCCCAATCAGCCCCAGCATTTT; CDR3 protein: CASSPGTGGIPNQPQHF
J gene: TRBJ2-3; D gene: NA; clone size: NA; V gene: TRBV5-6; CDR3 DNA: TGTGCCAGCAGCTTGGTGGATCGTGCGCAGTATTTT; CDR3 protein: CASSLVDRAQYF
J gene: TRBJ1-2; D gene: NA; clone size: once; V gene: TRBV3-1; CDR3 DNA: TGTGCCAGCAGCATCAGGGACTATGGCTACACCTTC; CDR3 protein: CASSIRDYGYTF
J gene: TRBJ1-5; D gene: NA; clone size: once; V gene: TRBV7-2; CDR3 DNA: TGTGCCAGCAGCTTTGGGGTAACTCAGCCCCAGCATTTT; CDR3 protein: CASSFGVTQPQHF
J gene: TRBJ2-7; D gene: TRBD2; clone size: NA; V gene: TRBV5-6; CDR3 DNA: TGTGCCAGCAGCACGACTAGCGGGGGGATCTCCTACGAGCAGTACTTC; CDR3 protein: CASSTTSGGISYEQYF
J gene: TRBJ2-3; D gene: NA; clone size: NA; V gene: TRBV24-1; CDR3 DNA: TGTGCCACCAGTGATTATGGACGGAGCACAGATACGCAGTATTTT; CDR3 protein: CATSDYGRSTDTQYF
J gene: TRBJ2-4; D gene: NA; clone size: few; V gene: TRBV20-1; CDR3 DNA: TGCAGTGTCCTACGTCCGGGGACAGCCAAAAACATTCAGTACTTC; CDR3 protein: CSVLRPGTAKNIQYF
J gene: TRBJ2-7; D gene: NA; clone size: NA; V gene: TRBV20-1; CDR3 DNA: TGCAGTGCTACTAACAGGGCCTCCGCCTACGAGCAGTACTTC; CDR3 protein: CSATNRASAYEQYF
J gene: TRBJ1-6; D gene: TRBD1; clone size: few; V gene: TRBV11-2; CDR3 DNA: TGTGCCAGCAGCCCCCCGGGACAGCCAAATTCACCCCTCCACTTT; CDR3 protein: CASSPPGQPNSPLHF
J gene: TRBJ2-1; D gene: TRBD2; clone size: NA; V gene: TRBV20-1; CDR3 DNA: TGCAGTGCTATACTCCGGACTAGCGGGGGGTCTGAGCAGTTCTTC; CDR3 protein: CSAILRTSGGSEQFF
J gene: TRBJ2-3; D gene: TRBD2; clone size: few; V gene: TRBV5-1; CDR3 DNA: TGCGCCAGCAGCTTTTCTAGCGGGGGACTCACAGATACGCAGTATTTT; CDR3 protein: CASSFSSGGLTDTQYF
J gene: TRBJ2-1; D gene: TRBD2; clone size: NA; V gene: TRBV27; CDR3 DNA: TGTGCCAGCAGTTTCACTAGCGGGGGGACCAATGAGCAGTTCTTC; CDR3 protein: CASSFTSGGTNEQFF
J gene: TRBJ1-2; D gene: TRBD1; clone size: few; V gene: TRBV20-1; CDR3 DNA: TGCAGTGCTAGAGACGGACAGGGTGAGGGCTACACCTTC; CDR3 protein: CSARDGQGEGYTF
J gene: TRBJ2-5; D gene: NA; clone size: NA; V gene: TRBV2; CDR3 DNA: TGTGCCAGTTCAGGGTCCTTAAGAGAGACCCAGTACTTC; CDR3 protein: CASSGSLRETQYF
J gene: TRBJ2-5; D gene: TRBD1; clone size: NA; V gene: TRBV5-1; CDR3 DNA: TGCGCCAGCAGCCCCGGACAGGACGGATACCAAGGAACCCAGTACTTC; CDR3 protein: CASSPGQDGYQGTQYF
J gene: TRBJ2-2; D gene: TRBD1; clone size: NA; V gene: TRBV7-2; CDR3 DNA: TGTGCCAGTACCGGACAGGGGATAGCCGGGGAGCTGTTTTTT; CDR3 protein: CASTGQGIAGELFF
J gene: TRBJ2-5; D gene: TRBD1; clone size: NA; V gene: TRBV4-1; CDR3 DNA: TGCGCCAGCAGCCAATGGGACAGGGGGGATATAGAGACCCAGTACTTC; CDR3 protein: CASSQWDRGDIETQYF
J gene: TRBJ1-5; D gene: TRBD1; clone size: few; V gene: TRBV29-1; CDR3 DNA: TGCAGCGCCTCCCCGGGGACAGGTGATCAGCCCCAGCATTTT; CDR3 protein: CSASPGTGDQPQHF
J gene: TRBJ2-7; D gene: TRBD1; clone size: NA; V gene: TRBV4-3; CDR3 DNA: TGCGCCAGCAGCCCCCAGGGGGTCTCCTACGAGCAGTACTTC; CDR3 protein: CASSPQGVSYEQYF
J gene: TRBJ2-3; D gene: NA; clone size: NA; V gene: TRBV6-6; CDR3 DNA: TGTGCCAGCAGTTCAACGGGGGCCTACACAGATACGCAGTATTTT; CDR3 protein: CASSSTGAYTDTQYF
J gene: TRBJ2-1; D gene: TRBD2; clone size: many; V gene: TRBV28; CDR3 DNA: TGTGCCAGCAGTTTCCGCGGGGGGCCCAGCAATGAGCAGTTCTTC; CDR3 protein: CASSFRGGPSNEQFF
J gene: TRBJ2-6; D gene: NA; clone size: NA; V gene: TRBV7-8; CDR3 DNA: TGTGCCAGCAGCTTAGTGGTCCCCTCTGGGGCCAACGTCCTGACTTTC; CDR3 protein: CASSLVVPSGANVLTF
J gene: TRBJ2-7; D gene: TRBD2; clone size: many; V gene: TRBV5-1; CDR3 DNA: TGCGCCAGCGCCGGGCTAGCGGGGGTATCAAGCTCCTACGAGCAGTACTTC; CDR3 protein: CASAGLAGVSSSYEQYF
J gene: TRBJ1-5; D gene: NA; clone size: NA; V gene: TRBV5-1; CDR3 DNA: TGCGCCAGCAGCTTTCAAGGACAGCCAGATCAGCCCCAGCATTTT; CDR3 protein: CASSFQGQPDQPQHF
J gene: TRBJ2-7; D gene: NA; clone size: NA; V gene: TRBV18; CDR3 DNA: TGTGCCAGCTCGGTGCAGGGGACGAACGAGCAGTACTTC; CDR3 protein: CASSVQGTNEQYF
J gene: TRBJ1-1; D gene: NA; clone size: few; V gene: TRBV7-3; CDR3 DNA: TGTGCCAGCAGCTTAGTCCCGACCGGGGGAAACACTGAAGCTTTCTTT; CDR3 protein: CASSLVPTGGNTEAFF
J gene: TRBJ1-2; D gene: TRBD1; clone size: NA; V gene: TRBV6-6; CDR3 DNA: TGTGCCAGCAGTCCCTCGACAGGGGGTATAGCTAACTATGGCCACACCTTC; CDR3 protein: CASSPSTGGIANYGHTF
J gene: TRBJ2-7; D gene: NA; clone size: many; V gene: TRBV6-2/TRBV6-3; CDR3 DNA: TGTGCCAGCAGTCCCAGGGGCGAGCAGTACTTC; CDR3 protein: CASSPRGEQYF